This passage covers 27 T cell receptor beta chains from one sample sequenced in a study of T cell changes during pregnancy in multiple sclerosis. Sequencing used immunoSEQ multiplex PCR; TCRdb keeps in-frame clones, though not all of them. The table has approximately 60,000 clones, roughly 90% seen once; the top ten hold approximately 3%. Sample: peripheral blood, taken in the second trimester of pregnancy. The receptor source for this set is a female donor in good health, enrolled as a control in a pregnancy study.

V gene TRBV10-1 combines with J gene TRBJ1-2; tentative D call: TRBD1 (6 bases). Trimming shortened V by 6 bases and J by 2 bases, and 16 bases separated the two germline ends. The germline V gene encodes CDR1 WNHNN and CDR2 SYGVQD (reference sequence). The CDR3 is 15 amino acids. The CDR3 reads CASRHRDISNYGYTF. DNA for the CDR3: TGCGCCAGCAGGCACCGGGACATCAGCAACTATGGCTACACCTTC.

The CDR3 region is CASRLALNQQYF. The CDR3 nucleotides are TGTGCCAGTAGACTAGCGCTTAATCAGCAGTACTTC. V usage is TRBV28 and J usage is TRBJ2-7; 8 nucleotides line up with TRBD2. CDR1 is MDHEN and CDR2 is SYDVKM in the germline V gene. The CDR3 consists of 12 residues. V lost 9 bases, J lost 8 bases, and 9 bases stayed unmatched. The entire variable domain, with the rest obtained from reference TRBV28 and TRBJ2-7, is as follows: DVKVTQSSRYLVKRTGEKVFLECVQDMDHENMFWYRQDPGLGLRLIYFSYDVKMKEKGDIPEGYSVSREKKERFSLILESASTNQTSMYLCASRLALNQQYFGPGTRLTVT.

The chain has TRBV19 and TRBJ2-7; TRBD1 matches 9 bases. This CDR3 is built from 14 residues. V was clipped by 6 bases and J by 4 bases; unmatched bases: 7. From germline, CDR1 is LNHDA and CDR2 SQIVND (reference sequence). Here the CDR3 reads CASRKTGGTYEQYF. The DNA for the CDR3 is TGTGCCAGTAGGAAGACAGGGGGAACTTACGAGCAGTACTTC.

The rearrangement joins TRBV19 to TRBJ2-7; D may be TRBD1 (6 bases). V was trimmed by 10 bases and J by 3 bases, leaving 16 bases between them. The germline V gene encodes CDR1 LNHDA and CDR2 SQIVND (reference sequence). CDR3 size: 13 residues. In nucleotides, the CDR3 is TGTGCCACAAACCCGGGACAAAGCTACGAGCAGTACTTC. Translation: CATNPGQSYEQYF.

This chain links TRBV29-1 with TRBJ2-5; a weak D match, TRBD2 (7 bases). Germline V CDR1 and CDR2: SQVTM, ANQGSEA. The CDR3 spans 16 residues. V gave up 1 base and J gave up 4 bases, with 19 bases separating them. The CDR3 protein is CSVEVSWGGAGETQYF. As DNA, the CDR3 is TGCAGCGTTGAAGTTTCCTGGGGGGGGGCCGGAGAGACCCAGTACTTC. The full variable domain, with the rest looked up from reference TRBV29-1 and TRBJ2-5, is SAVISQKPSRDICQRGTSLTIQCQVDSQVTMMFWYRQQPGQSLTLIATANQGSEATYESGFVIDKFPISRPNLTFSTLTVSNMSPEDSSIYLCSVEVSWGGAGETQYFGPGTRLLVL.

This clone was recorded a few times. V is TRBV9 and J is TRBJ2-7; 7 positions match TRBD2. Germline V lookup: CDR1 SGDLS, CDR2 YYNGEE. The length of the CDR3 is 15 residues. J gave up 5 bases and V 3 bases, and 11 bases lay outside the gene matches. CDR3 in DNA: TGTGCCAGCAGCGCATCCCTGGGGGGGTTTAACGAGCAGTACTTC. The encoded protein is CASSASLGGFNEQYF.

This chain links TRBV12-5 with TRBJ1-4; D possibly corresponds to TRBD1 (5 bases). Germline V gene lookup returns CDR1 LGHNT and CDR2 FRNRAP. V lost 5 bases and J 6 bases, leaving 16 bases between the germline ends. This CDR3 comprises 15 residues. In DNA form, the CDR3 reads TGTGCTAGTGGTCCCGGACGGACAATCGATGAAAAACTGTTTTTT. It is translated as CASGPGRTIDEKLFF.

The chain combines TRBV5-1 with TRBJ2-3; D is unresolved. The CDR3 is 12 amino acids. Germline values: CDR1 SGHRS, CDR2 YFSETQ. Trimming cost V 4 bases and J 4 bases, with 7 bases left between them. The CDR3 DNA is TGCGCCAGCAGCCCCGGGTCAGATACGCAGTATTTT. Translated: CASSPGSDTQYF. Full variable domain (remainder filled in from reference TRBV5-1 and TRBJ2-3): KAGVTQTPRYLIKTRGQQVTLSCSPISGHRSVSWYQQTPGQGLQFLFEYFSETQRNKGNFPGRFSGRQFSNSRSEMNVSTLELGDSALYLCASSPGSDTQYFGPGTRLTVL.

The chain carries TRBV6-5 and TRBJ1-2; tentative D call: TRBD1 (5 bases). V lost 5 bases and J lost 4, with 11 bases in between. Germline V gives CDR1 MNHEY, CDR2 SVGAGI. The CDR3 runs 13 residues. This chain's CDR3 is CASSPDGGYGYTF. Here the CDR3 DNA reads TGTGCCAGCAGTCCGGACGGGGGCTATGGCTACACCTTC.

The chain uses TRBV5-6 and TRBJ2-7, with 9 bases matching TRBD1. CDR1 SGHDT and CDR2 YYEEEE come from the germline V gene. The CDR3 runs to 16 residues. The ends lost 4 bases at V and 0 bases at J; junction bases unmatched: 8. CDR3 residues: CASSGTAGQGSYEQYF. For the CDR3, the DNA is TGTGCCAGCAGCGGAACCGCGGGACAGGGCTCCTACGAGCAGTACTTC.

The genes are TRBV19 and TRBJ2-1, with D unclear. Germline V gene data show CDR1 as LNHDA and CDR2 as SQIVND (reference sequence). The CDR3 has 16 amino acids. V lost 6 bases, J lost 2 bases, and 17 bases lay in between. The DNA for the CDR3 is TGTGCCAGTAGCTTTTTGGGCAGGCCAGCCTACAATGAGCAGTTCTTC. This translates into CASSFLGRPAYNEQFF.

The rearrangement links TRBV12-5 to TRBJ2-5; TRBD2 is a possible D gene (5 bases). V was shortened by 1 base and J by 1 base, with 10 bases between the two germline ends. The CDR3 consists of 15 residues. The germline V gene has CDR1 LGHNT and CDR2 FRNRAP. The CDR3 here is CASGLGTRSQETQYF. The CDR3, as DNA: TGTGCTAGTGGTTTGGGTACTAGGTCCCAAGAGACCCAGTACTTC. Full variable domain (remainder filled in from reference TRBV12-5 and TRBJ2-5): DARVTQTPRHKVTEMGQEVTMRCQPILGHNTVFWYRQTMMQGLELLAYFRNRAPLDDSGMPKDRFSAEMPDATLATLKIQPSEPRDSAVYFCASGLGTRSQETQYFGPGTRLLVL.

J is TRBJ2-1 and V is TRBV15, with 7 bases identical to TRBD2. Trimming at V came to 5 bases and at J to 0 bases, leaving 13 bases not matched to a gene. Germline CDR1 reads LNHNV; CDR2 reads YYDKDF (reference sequence). This CDR3 has 18 amino acids. The CDR3 DNA reads TGTGCCACCAGCCCCGCGGCGATAGCGGGTTCCTCCTACAATGAGCAGTTCTTC. The encoded protein is CATSPAAIAGSSYNEQFF.

This clone is a singleton in its sample. The chain is built from TRBV7-6 and TRBJ2-3; a weak D match, TRBD1 (6 bases). CDR1 SGHVS and CDR2 FNYEAQ come from the germline V gene. Trimming removed 3 bases from V and 4 bases from J, with 14 bases in between. The CDR3 totals 15 residues. The CDR3 here is CASSFGDGGADTQYF. The CDR3 nucleotides read TGTGCCAGCAGCTTTGGGGATGGGGGCGCAGATACGCAGTATTTT.

V is TRBV10-3 and J is TRBJ1-6; 8 nucleotides match TRBD1. With 10 bases clipped from V and 6 bases from J, the junction kept 11 bases outside the gene matches. Germline V gene sequence: CDR1 ENHRY, CDR2 SYGVKD. The CDR3 runs to 15 residues. The CDR3 nucleotides are TGTGCCACTTTTCAGGGGGCAGGAACTAATTCACCCCTCCACTTT. This translates into CATFQGAGTNSPLHF.

This chain links TRBV27 with TRBJ2-7; a possible D gene is TRBD1 (6 bases). Trimming shortened V by 4 bases and J by 4 bases, and 17 bases separated the two germline ends. The CDR3 is made up of 15 amino acids. CDR1 is MNHEY and CDR2 is SMNVEV in the germline V gene (reference sequence). The CDR3 loop reads CASSSPQGGLYEQYF. For the CDR3, the DNA is TGTGCCAGCAGTTCCCCCCAAGGGGGTTTATACGAGCAGTACTTC.

The chain has TRBV2 and TRBJ2-7; D is perhaps TRBD2 (6 bases). Trimming stripped 11 bases from V and 0 bases from J, with 11 bases between. This CDR3 has 12 amino acids. Germline values: CDR1 SNHLY, CDR2 FYNNEI. CDR3 amino acids: CAGRDFSYEQYF. CDR3 nucleotides: TGTGCCGGCCGGGACTTCTCCTACGAGCAGTACTTC.

The chain is built from TRBV4-2 and TRBJ1-1; 10 bases fit TRBD1. The germline gives CDR1 LGHNA, CDR2 YNFKEQ. The V segment lost 4 bases and the J segment 3 bases; nucleotides outside the gene matches: 5. The CDR3 totals 15 residues. The CDR3, as DNA: TGTGCCAGCAGCCCGACAGGGGGCGCGTACACTGAAGCTTTCTTT. This sequence encodes CASSPTGGAYTEAFF.

V gene TRBV28 combines with J gene TRBJ2-3; D is uncertain. The CDR3 has 13 amino acids. V lost 6 bases and J 1 base, leaving 8 bases between the germline ends. Germline CDR1 is MDHEN and CDR2 is SYDVKM. DNA of the CDR3: TGTGCCAGCAGGACACCGGGCACAGATACGCAGTATTTT. Translating gives CASRTPGTDTQYF.

Ten or more counts support this clone. The chain recombines TRBV28 with TRBJ2-7; 10 nucleotides line up with TRBD2. This CDR3 region has 14 residues. Germline lookup yields CDR1 MDHEN and CDR2 SYDVKM. V dropped 3 bases and J dropped 6; count of bases not matched to a gene: 5. The chain's CDR3 is CASSFGLAGVEQYF. CDR3 in DNA: TGTGCCAGCAGTTTTGGTCTAGCGGGAGTCGAGCAGTACTTC. Together with reference TRBV28 and TRBJ2-7, the CDR3 gives the full variable domain: DVKVTQSSRYLVKRTGEKVFLECVQDMDHENMFWYRQDPGLGLRLIYFSYDVKMKEKGDIPEGYSVSREKKERFSLILESASTNQTSMYLCASSFGLAGVEQYFGPGTRLTVT.

The chain recombines TRBV19 with TRBJ1-5; D gene ambiguous. V was shortened by 6 bases and J by 1 base, with 13 bases between the two germline ends. This CDR3 has 15 amino acids. Germline CDR1 LNHDA, CDR2 SQIVND (reference sequence). The CDR3 region is CASSADSTSNQPQHF. In DNA, the CDR3 is TGTGCCAGTAGCGCGGATAGTACAAGCAATCAGCCCCAGCATTTT. The variable domain in full, completed from reference TRBV19 and TRBJ1-5, reads DGGITQSPKYLFRKEGQNVTLSCEQNLNHDAMYWYRQDPGQGLRLIYYSQIVNDFQKGDIAEGYSVSREKKESFPLTVTSAQKNPTAFYLCASSADSTSNQPQHFGDGTRLSIL.

The chain combines TRBV6-6 with TRBJ2-3, with a possible D match to TRBD2 (6 bases). CDR1 MNHNY and CDR2 SVGAGI come from the germline V gene (reference sequence). V gave up 7 bases and J gave up 4 bases, with 18 bases separating them. The CDR3 has 15 amino acids. The CDR3 here is CASNTRGGLADTQYF. CDR3 bases: TGTGCCAGCAATACGCGGGGAGGACTCGCAGATACGCAGTATTTT.

This clone has only one observation. V usage is TRBV18 and J usage is TRBJ2-7; 12 bases align to TRBD2. Germline loops: CDR1 KGHSH, CDR2 LQKENI. This CDR3 is 15 amino acids long. The junction had 3 bases not matched to a gene; V was cut back by 3 bases and J by 3 bases. CDR3 DNA sequence: TGTGCCAGCTCACCTCTAGCGGGAGGGGGCTACGAGCAGTACTTC. Residues: CASSPLAGGGYEQYF.

In its sample, this clone was seen once. The rearrangement joins TRBV9 to TRBJ2-3; TRBD1 aligns across 7 bases. This CDR3 is built from 18 residues. Germline V CDR1 and CDR2: SGDLS, YYNGEE. The junction had 10 bases not matched to a gene; V was cut back by 0 bases and J by 0 bases. CDR3 loop: CASSVGHRGYQSTDTQYF. In DNA form, the CDR3 reads TGTGCCAGCAGCGTAGGACACAGGGGATATCAAAGCACAGATACGCAGTATTTT.

The rearrangement uses TRBV30 and TRBJ2-3; D is possibly TRBD1 (6 bases). Germline values: CDR1 GTSNPN, CDR2 SVGIG (reference sequence). The CDR3 is made up of 14 amino acids. V lost 2 bases and J lost 0, with 9 bases in between. CDR3 sequence reads: CAWSIQGSTDTQYF. As DNA, the CDR3 is TGTGCCTGGAGTATACAGGGAAGCACAGATACGCAGTATTTT.

This clone is a singleton in its sample. The V gene is TRBV30, the J gene TRBJ2-3, with a possible D match to TRBD1 (6 bases). V shed 8 bases and J shed 0 bases, with 15 bases lying between them. The length of the CDR3 is 14 residues. Per the germline V gene, CDR1 is GTSNPN and CDR2 is SVGIG (reference sequence). CDR3 nucleotides: TGTGCCGTCGAACAGGGACATAGCACAGATACGCAGTATTTT. It specifies CAVEQGHSTDTQYF.

The chain employs TRBV11-2 and TRBJ2-7, with 10 nucleotides matching TRBD2. In germline, CDR1 is SGHAT, CDR2 FQNNGV. The CDR3 consists of 17 residues. V lost 1 base and J lost 5; bases outside the gene matches: 11. The CDR3 sequence: CASSLGGQAGGLDEQYF. Here the CDR3 DNA reads TGTGCCAGCAGCTTAGGGGGCCAAGCGGGGGGGCTAGACGAGCAGTACTTC.